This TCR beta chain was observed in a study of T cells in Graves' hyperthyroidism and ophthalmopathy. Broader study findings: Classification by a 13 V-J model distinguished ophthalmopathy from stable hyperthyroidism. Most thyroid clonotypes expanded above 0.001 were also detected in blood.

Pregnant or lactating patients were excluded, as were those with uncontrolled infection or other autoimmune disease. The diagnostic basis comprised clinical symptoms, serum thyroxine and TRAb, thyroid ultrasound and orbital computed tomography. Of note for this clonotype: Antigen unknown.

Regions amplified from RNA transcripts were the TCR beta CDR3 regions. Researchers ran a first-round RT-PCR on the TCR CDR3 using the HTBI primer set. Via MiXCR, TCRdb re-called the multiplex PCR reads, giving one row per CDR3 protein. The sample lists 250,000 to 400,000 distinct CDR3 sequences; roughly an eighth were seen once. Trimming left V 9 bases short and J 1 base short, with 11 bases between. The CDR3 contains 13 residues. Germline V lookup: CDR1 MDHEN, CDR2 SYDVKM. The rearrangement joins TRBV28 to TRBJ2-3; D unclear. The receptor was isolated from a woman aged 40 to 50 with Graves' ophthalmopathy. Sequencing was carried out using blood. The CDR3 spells CASVWARTDTQYF. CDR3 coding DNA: TGTGCCAGTGTCTGGGCCCGCACAGATACGCAGTATTTT.